This T cell receptor beta chain was sequenced for a study of CD8 T cells in ankylosing spondylitis. General study results and limits: Ankylosing spondylitis blood appeared to carry a characteristic TCR beta motif of roughly 8 highly homologous variants.

This clonotype was seen a handful of times. Its specificity is not known. TCRdb passed the 5' RACE reads through MiXCR, listing each CDR3 protein once. The data show around 770,000 distinct CDR3 sequences, with 10% to 15% seen just once and around 0.51% held by the top ten. The V gene end was trimmed by 3 bases and the J gene end by 10 bases; junction bases not matched to a gene: 11. This CDR3 region has 14 residues. The V gene's germline CDR1 is KGHSH and CDR2 LQKENI. Input material: blood, either unsorted or a sorted T cell fraction (not recorded which). This receptor was obtained from a male donor with ankylosing spondylitis. The V call is TRBV18, the J call TRBJ1-1; 7 nucleotides agree with TRBD1. CDR3 amino acids: CASSPRQGVRAAFF. CDR3 DNA sequence: TGTGCCAGCTCACCCCGACAGGGAGTAAGAGCAGCTTTCTTT.